Given below is one TCR beta chain in context. Produced via immunoSEQ multiplex PCR; TCRdb's table is partial and in-frame only. The table lists 150,000 or so clones, approximately 86% of them singletons. Exposed enrollees encountered a COVID-19 case at some point within 2 weeks before study entry. The V end was cut by 5 bases, the J end by 7 bases, with 14 bases between. The germline CDR1 and CDR2 sequences are SGHAT and FQNNGV. The CDR3 is made up of 13 amino acids. This specimen belongs to a study of blood T cell repertoires in COVID-19. The sample was PBMCs or T cells enriched from blood (not recorded which). The rearrangement links TRBV11-2 to TRBJ1-2, with D tentatively TRBD1 (6 bases). The clonotype comes from a woman between 40 and 50 years old who had been exposed to COVID-19. The CDR3 nucleotides read TGTGCCAGCAGCCCCCGGGACAATTCTGGCTACACCTTC. Protein: CASSPRDNSGYTF.